This T cell receptor (beta chain) was obtained from a study of blood T cell repertoires in COVID-19. The table lists this clone with a count of one. The repertoire was sequenced with immunoSEQ multiplex PCR; TCRdb's copy has only in-frame clones and lacks some. The data contain 300,000 to 400,000 clones, about 93% of them singletons. V dropped 0 bases and J dropped 2 bases, with 8 bases sitting between them. This CDR3 has 14 residues. Per germline, CDR1 SGDLS and CDR2 YYNGEE. The specimen sequenced was peripheral blood. The chain combines TRBV9 with TRBJ2-5; D is unresolved. The origin of this receptor is a woman between 18 and 29 years old who had recovered from COVID-19. This CDR3 is CASSVGQSQETQYF. CDR3 in DNA: TGTGCCAGCAGCGTAGGGCAGTCACAAGAGACCCAGTACTTC.